A single sample is the source of the 21 T cell receptor beta chains below, sequenced in a study of T cell clonality in common variable immunodeficiency. Method: immunoSEQ multiplex PCR; TCRdb's copy keeps in-frame clones and lacks some. The sample contains 35,000 to 50,000 clones, none occurring once; approximately 0.68% lies in the top ten. What was sequenced was peripheral blood mononuclear cells. These receptors were taken from a person between 18 and 75 years old in good health.

This clone was detected many times. The sequence runs out 3 residues before the end of the CDR3; the remainder is reconstructed from the germline J gene. V gene TRBV6-2 or TRBV6-3 combines with J gene TRBJ2-1; TRBD2 is a possible D gene (6 bases). The V and J ends lost 2 bases and 6 bases respectively, with 14 bases between them. There are 15 residues in the CDR3. Germline V gives CDR1 MNHEY, CDR2 SVGEGT. CDR3 loop: CASSYLRDSTNEQFF. The CDR3 DNA, read in part, is TGTGCCAGCAGTTACCTCCGGGACTCGACCAATGAG.

This clone was found many times. Coverage ceases 3 residues before the CDR3 finishes, and the germline J gene fills in the end. This sequence joins TRBV24-1 and TRBJ2-7; D is ambiguous. V shed 7 bases and J shed 3 bases, with 9 bases lying between them. This CDR3 comprises 12 residues. From germline, CDR1 is KGHDR and CDR2 SFDVKD. The CDR3 spells CATRLRFYEQYF. CDR3 DNA, as far as it was read: TGTGCCACCAGACTTCGATTCTACGAG.

This clone was counted at least ten times. The missing CDR3 end, 3 residues past where the read stops, is filled in from the germline J gene. The rearrangement uses TRBV6-1 and TRBJ2-1; a weak D match, TRBD1 (6 bases). V was pared by 0 bases and J by 3 bases, with 15 bases between. Germline assignment: CDR1 MNHNS and CDR2 SASEGT. The CDR3 runs to 17 residues. The CDR3 is CASSEALYGTIYNEQFF. The part of the CDR3 DNA that was read is TGTGCCAGCAGTGAAGCGCTGTACGGGACAATCTACAATGAG.

The table lists this clone with many counts. Germline and junction disagree at one end, which may indicate a read error. The sequence runs out 3 residues before the end of the CDR3; the remainder is reconstructed from the germline J gene. The V gene is TRBV7-7, the J gene TRBJ2-1, with 7 nucleotides matching TRBD2. CDR3 size: 15 residues. Germline CDR1 and CDR2: SSHAT and FNYEAQ (reference sequence). The sequenced part of the CDR3 DNA is TGTGCTAGCAGCCAACGACTAGCACCCCCCGGTGAG. It codes for CASSQRLAPPGE. The complete CDR3 sequence is CASSQRLAPPGEQFF.

This clone was detected ten times or more. The read ends 3 residues early relative to the CDR3; the germline J gene fills the gap. The V call is TRBV28, the J call TRBJ2-2; TRBD2 matches 8 bases. The CDR3 is 18 residues long. In germline, CDR1 is MDHEN, CDR2 SYDVKM. The ends lost 3 bases at V and 4 bases at J; junction bases unmatched: 13. The CDR3 here is CASSFLSSGGRLTGELFF. Incomplete CDR3 DNA: TGTGCCAGCAGTTTTCTTAGTTCCGGCGGGAGGCTCACCGGGGAG.

There are many counts of this clone. The DNA ends 3 residues before the CDR3 does, and the rest of the CDR3 is filled in from the germline J gene. The chain combines TRBV5-4 with TRBJ2-1; TRBD1 might be the D (5 bases). V dropped 2 bases and J dropped 9 bases, with 12 bases sitting between them. CDR3 size: 13 residues. Germline CDR1 SGHNT, CDR2 YYREEE (reference sequence). The sequenced part of the CDR3 DNA is TGTGCCAGCAGCTTATTTACAGGTGGTGAG. Its translation: CASSLFTGGE. The full-length CDR3 reads as CASSLFTGGEQFF.

On this clone itself: Read data end 3 residues before the CDR3 end; the end is taken from the germline J gene. This chain joins TRBV7-9 and TRBJ2-2; D is uncertain. CDR3 length: 11 amino acids. Trimming left V 3 bases short and J 9 bases short, with 5 bases between. Germline CDR1 SEHNR, CDR2 FQNEAQ (reference sequence). Incomplete CDR3 DNA: TGTGCCAGCAGCTTCGCTAGGGAG. Protein product: CASSFARE. The full CDR3 sequence reads CASSFARELFF.

Many counts were recorded for this clone. The read falls 3 residues short of the CDR3 end, and the missing part is taken from the germline J gene. The chain couples TRBV7-9 to TRBJ2-1; D might be TRBD1 (5 bases). Germline assignment: CDR1 SEHNR and CDR2 FQNEAQ (reference sequence). Trimming shortened V by 5 bases and J by 5 bases, and 10 bases separated the two germline ends. The CDR3 is made up of 13 amino acids. CDR3 residues: CASSMTENNEQFF. The CDR3 bases that were read are TGTGCCAGCAGCATGACAGAGAACAATGAG.

This clone was picked up many times. The CDR3 end is not reached by the read, which stops 3 residues before it; the germline J gene fills it in. V and J are TRBV19 and TRBJ2-2; 14 bases map to TRBD2. Germline loops: CDR1 LNHDA, CDR2 SQIVND (reference sequence). CDR3 length: 14 residues. Germline trimming cut 8 bases from V and 7 bases from J; bases unmatched to any gene: 3. The CDR3 DNA, read in part, is TGTGCCAGTCGACTAGCGGGGGGGGACGGGGAG. It is translated as CASRLAGGDGE. The CDR3 reads in full as CASRLAGGDGELFF.

This clone was detected ten times or more. The read ends 3 residues before the CDR3 terminus; that terminus is restored from the germline J gene. V is TRBV7-2 and J is TRBJ2-5; 9 nucleotides align to TRBD1. Losses at the gene ends were 5 bases for V and 2 bases for J; bases not matched to a gene: 6. CDR3 length equals 15 residues. The germline V gene encodes CDR1 SGHTA and CDR2 FQGNSA. The CDR3 loop reads CASSTPGQGQETQYF. Incomplete CDR3 DNA: TGTGCCAGCAGCACCCCGGGACAGGGTCAAGAGACC.

At least ten counts were recorded for this clone. The read ends 3 residues early relative to the CDR3; the germline J gene fills the gap. The J gene is TRBJ1-2, the V gene TRBV19; possibly TRBD1 for D (6 bases). The CDR3 runs to 12 residues. V was cut by 9 bases and J by 6 bases, with 14 bases left in between. Germline CDR1 and CDR2: LNHDA and SQIVND (reference sequence). CDR3 region: CASATGYDGYTF. The sequenced CDR3 bases are TGTGCCAGCGCCACAGGGTACGATGGC.

At least ten counts were recorded for this clone. The read stops 3 residues short of the end of the CDR3; the missing end is completed from the germline J gene. The V call is TRBV6-2 or TRBV6-3, the J call TRBJ2-2; the D gene is possibly TRBD1 (5 bases). The V and J ends lost 4 bases and 10 bases respectively, with 10 bases between them. The CDR3 runs 12 residues. Germline CDR1 is MNHEY and CDR2 is SVGEGT. CDR3 bases read: TGTGCCAGCAGTTCGCAGGGTTTGGAG. It translates to CASSSQGLE. The whole CDR3 protein reads CASSSQGLELFF.

The sample holds many counts of this clone. The read falls 3 residues short of the CDR3 end, and the missing part is taken from the germline J gene. This chain uses TRBV9 with TRBJ1-2, with D perhaps TRBD1 (6 bases). From germline, CDR1 is SGDLS and CDR2 YYNGEE. V gave up 0 bases and J gave up 4 bases, with 13 bases separating them. The CDR3 spans 15 residues. CDR3 DNA, as far as it was read: TGTGCCAGCAGCGTAGAAGCAGGGGCCACCTATGGC. This encodes CASSVEAGATYG. In full, the CDR3 reads CASSVEAGATYGYTF.

This clone has at least ten counts. The CDR3 end is not reached by the read, which stops 3 residues before it; the germline J gene fills it in. V gene TRBV28 combines with J gene TRBJ1-3; perhaps TRBD1 as D (6 bases). The CDR3 runs to 13 residues. V was trimmed by 7 bases and J by 5 bases, leaving 12 bases between them. Germline CDR1 MDHEN, CDR2 SYDVKM. The CDR3 sequence: CASTTTGRNTIYF. The DNA read from the CDR3 is TGTGCCAGCACCACGACAGGTCGAAACACC.

The table lists this clone with many counts. The read finishes 3 residues shy of the CDR3 end, and the germline J gene is used to complete it. The chain has TRBV9 and TRBJ2-5, with D possibly matching TRBD1 (6 bases). The germline V gene encodes CDR1 SGDLS and CDR2 YYNGEE. Trimming shortened V by 2 bases and J by 5 bases, and 13 bases separated the two germline ends. CDR3 length equals 14 residues. Incomplete CDR3 DNA: TGTGCCAGCAGCGTTGAACAGGGATGGGAGACC. This translates into CASSVEQGWET. The full CDR3 reads CASSVEQGWETQYF.

There are many counts of this clone. The read terminates 3 residues ahead of where the CDR3 ends, so the germline J gene completes it. V and J are TRBV7-8 and TRBJ2-3; D possibly corresponds to TRBD1 (5 bases). V was pared by 2 bases and J by 5 bases, with 14 bases between. Germline values: CDR1 SGHVS, CDR2 FQNEAQ. The CDR3 spans 15 residues. The CDR3 region is CASSLQDRGVDTQYF. The CDR3 DNA, read in part, is TGTGCCAGCAGCTTACAGGATAGGGGTGTAGATACG.

The table lists this clone with many counts. The DNA ends 3 residues before the CDR3 does, and the rest of the CDR3 is filled in from the germline J gene. The rearrangement joins TRBV28 to TRBJ2-5, with 9 bases matching TRBD2. CDR3 size: 16 residues. V shed 5 bases, J shed 5 bases, and the junction held 12 bases outside the gene matches. Germline V CDR1 and CDR2: MDHEN, SYDVKM. CDR3: CASSPLGGRAGETQYF. The part of the CDR3 DNA that was read is TGTGCCAGCAGTCCCCTTGGCGGGAGGGCCGGGGAGACC.

The table lists this clone with many counts. This chain's CDR3 is CSASNRENYGYTF. CDR3 bases read: TGCAGTGCTAGTAACAGGGAAAACTATGGC. The chain carries TRBV20-1 and TRBJ1-2; perhaps TRBD1 as D (6 bases). The CDR3 end lies 3 residues beyond the end of the read and is filled in from the germline J gene. Looked up from germline, CDR1 is DFQATT and CDR2 is SNEGSKA (reference sequence). CDR3 size: 13 residues. V gave up 3 bases and J gave up 2 bases, with 10 bases separating them.

This clone was observed many times. Read coverage stops 3 residues before the CDR3 terminus; the germline J gene supplies the remainder. The V and J genes are TRBV20-1 and TRBJ2-7; 8 nucleotides line up with TRBD1. CDR1 and CDR2 from the germline V gene are DFQATT and SNEGSKA (reference sequence). The CDR3 has 12 amino acids. After removal of 5 bases from V and 4 bases from J, the junction contained 4 bases not matched to a gene. The sequenced part of the CDR3 DNA is TGCAGTGCTGCAGGGGGCCGTTACGAG. Translated: CSAAGGRYE. From start to end, the CDR3 is CSAAGGRYEQYF.

This clone was counted at least ten times. The read ends 3 residues early relative to the CDR3; the germline J gene fills the gap. V usage is TRBV12-3 or TRBV12-4 and J usage is TRBJ2-1, with D possibly matching TRBD2 (5 bases). Trimming removed 3 bases from V and 9 bases from J, with 9 bases in between. This CDR3 contains 12 residues. CDR3 DNA, as far as it was read: TGTGCCAGCAGTTTCGGGGTAGCTGAG. This gives the protein CASSFGVAE. The complete CDR3 reads CASSFGVAEQFF.

The table lists this clone with many counts. The CDR3 is cut off 3 residues early in the read; its end comes from the germline J gene. The rearrangement joins TRBV5-8 to TRBJ2-7, with 7 bases matching TRBD2. V was pared by 1 base and J by 3 bases, with 4 bases of the junction left unmatched. This CDR3 contains 14 residues. CDR1 is SGHTS, CDR2 YDEGEE, per germline. CDR3 bases read: TGTGCCAGCAGCTTGTTAGGGACTAACTACGAG. Translation gives CASSLLGTNYE. The complete CDR3 protein is CASSLLGTNYEQYF.